Reported below is one TCR beta chain. The CDR3 consists of 12 residues. Losses at the gene ends were 6 bases for V and 5 bases for J; bases not matched to a gene: 3. CDR1 SNHLY and CDR2 FYNNEI come from the germline V gene. The data belong to a study of cytomegalovirus exposure and HLA in healthy donors. The PCR employed 60 Vbeta primers together with 13 Jbeta primers. TCRdb's table, derived via immunoSEQ multiplex PCR, lists solely in-frame clones and lacks some. This sample has 130,000 or so clones; roughly 84% occur once, and the top ten carry roughly 3%. The chain uses TRBV2 and TRBJ1-1, with 7 bases fitting TRBD1. The sequenced material came from PBMCs. The receptor's source is a woman aged 18-29 years in good health and CMV-seropositive. CDR3 nucleotides: TGTGCCAGCAGACCGACAGGGACTGAAGCTTTCTTT. Its translation is CASRPTGTEAFF.